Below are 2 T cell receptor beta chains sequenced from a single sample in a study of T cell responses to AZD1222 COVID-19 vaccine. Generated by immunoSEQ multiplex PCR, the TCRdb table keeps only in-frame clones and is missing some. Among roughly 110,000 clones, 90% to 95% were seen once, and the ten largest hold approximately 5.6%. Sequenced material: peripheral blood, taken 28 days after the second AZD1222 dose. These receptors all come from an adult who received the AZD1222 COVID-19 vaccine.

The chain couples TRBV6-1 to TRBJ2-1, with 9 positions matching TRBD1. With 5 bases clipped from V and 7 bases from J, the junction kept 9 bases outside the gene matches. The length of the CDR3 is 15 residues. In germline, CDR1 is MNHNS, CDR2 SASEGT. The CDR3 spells CASSSTGGASNEQFF. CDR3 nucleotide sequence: TGTGCCAGCAGTTCAACAGGGGGCGCTAGTAATGAGCAGTTCTTC.

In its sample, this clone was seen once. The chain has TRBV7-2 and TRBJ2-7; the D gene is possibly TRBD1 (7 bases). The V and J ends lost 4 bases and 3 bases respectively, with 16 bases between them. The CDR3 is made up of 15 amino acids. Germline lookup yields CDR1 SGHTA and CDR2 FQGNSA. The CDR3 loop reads CASSSLDREVYEQYF. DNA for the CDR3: TGTGCCAGCAGCTCACTCGACAGGGAGGTCTACGAGCAGTACTTC.